This T cell receptor beta chain was sequenced during a study of CD8+CD57+ T cells in acquired aplastic anemia (dated by TCRdb to the late 2010s). Describing the broader study: Extracted DNA from sorted CD4+ and CD8+ cells averaged approximately 3 ug, ranging from roughly 0.19 to 27.4 ug. Mean read counts for healthy donor samples were about 10.8 million for CD4+ cells and 11 million to 14 million for CD8+ cells.

TCR beta VDJ combination and CDR3 sequence profiling used genomic DNA as the template. An Illumina HiSeq 2000 was the platform used for TCR repertoire sequencing. Turning to the authors' computational methods: Repertoire assessment relied on Simpson's diversity index, CDR3 size and DJ length profiles, and TRBV/TRBJ rearrangement plots. Whichever DNA sequence was most abundant in the deep sequencing data was defined as the immunodominant clone. CDR3 amino acid sequences were screened for sharing across subjects and compared with published repertoires and the VDJdb database. In-frame beta chains were kept once TCRdb had trimmed the public reads at Q25 with fastp and called clones with MiXCR. For every CDR3 protein sequence, its rows merge into one entry that carries the most common genes and DNA. The V and J calls, along with clone size, are taken from TCRdb and not from the paper's own processing. Present in this sample are hundreds of thousands of distinct CDR3 sequences, 55% to 70% of which were seen just once. The leading ten clones occupy 4% of the sample.

In the study, sorted CD4+ and CD8+ blood T cells from patients with severe aplastic anemia and from healthy subjects underwent deep sequencing of TCR repertoires. Ficoll-Paque density gradient centrifugation was used to isolate peripheral blood mononuclear cells. Before DNA extraction, CD4+ and CD8+ T cells were sorted by FACS or by magnetic beads. From its cysteine to its phenylalanine, the CDR3 spans 13 amino acids. The read is trimmed to its CDR3 DNA, 39 bases read in frame from base 1. The germline ends are 14 bases apart after V is trimmed by 6 bases and J by 11 bases. Findings and caveats that apply to the study as a whole: Between patients and healthy controls, no significant difference in CD8+ Simpson's diversity was found (P=0.060). Around 27 CD8+ CDR3 sequences were found to be shared between patients and controls, but these sequences appeared to be highly expressed in patients and within the immunodominant clones of the patients.

This clonotype has a count of ten or more. Its cognate antigen has yet to be identified. Base-call qualities are not available, and no considerably larger clone is one nucleotide away. This sequence was found in a human donor in good health, serving as a control. The chain was built from TRBV12-3 or TRBV12-4 and TRBJ1-6, with the D gene not clear enough to name. The specimen sequenced was sorted CD4+, CD8+, or CD8+CD57+ T cells (not recorded which) from PBMCs. The DNA sequence is TGTGCCAGCAGGGTGGGCAAAGGAACACCCCTCCACTTT. This is translated as CASRVGKGTPLHF.